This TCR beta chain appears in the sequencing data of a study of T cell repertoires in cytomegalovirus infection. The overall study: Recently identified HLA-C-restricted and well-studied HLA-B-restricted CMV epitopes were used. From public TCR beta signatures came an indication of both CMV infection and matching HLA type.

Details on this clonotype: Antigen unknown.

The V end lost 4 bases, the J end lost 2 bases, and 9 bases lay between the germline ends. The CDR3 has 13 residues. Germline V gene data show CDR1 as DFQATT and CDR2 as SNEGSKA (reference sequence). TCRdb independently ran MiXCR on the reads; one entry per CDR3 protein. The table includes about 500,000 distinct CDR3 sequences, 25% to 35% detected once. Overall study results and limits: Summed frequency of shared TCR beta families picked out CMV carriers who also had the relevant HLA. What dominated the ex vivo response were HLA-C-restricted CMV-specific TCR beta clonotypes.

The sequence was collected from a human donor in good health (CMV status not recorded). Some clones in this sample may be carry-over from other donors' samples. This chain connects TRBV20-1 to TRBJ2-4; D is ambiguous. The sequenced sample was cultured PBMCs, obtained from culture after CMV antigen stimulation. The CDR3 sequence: CSAIVVSKNIQYF. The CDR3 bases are TGCAGTGCTATCGTAGTTTCCAAAAACATTCAGTACTTC.